This T cell receptor (beta chain) derives from a study of blood T cell repertoires in COVID-19. Assay used: immunoSEQ multiplex PCR; TCRdb lists only in-frame clones, some missing. The sample consists of 45,000 or so clones, around 85% of them appearing once. This CDR3 has 12 amino acids. V gave up 3 bases and J gave up 8 bases, with 10 bases separating them. CDR1 is LGHDT and CDR2 is YNNKEL in the germline V gene (reference sequence). This sequence joins TRBV3-1 (or the pseudogene TRBV3-2) and TRBJ1-1; maybe TRBD1 (6 bases). The source of this sequence is a human donor in a cohort sampled during active COVID-19. The sequencing input was peripheral blood. The CDR3 region has the DNA TGTGCCAGCAGCCAGGATCAGGGGGAAGCTTTCTTT. Translating gives CASSQDQGEAFF.